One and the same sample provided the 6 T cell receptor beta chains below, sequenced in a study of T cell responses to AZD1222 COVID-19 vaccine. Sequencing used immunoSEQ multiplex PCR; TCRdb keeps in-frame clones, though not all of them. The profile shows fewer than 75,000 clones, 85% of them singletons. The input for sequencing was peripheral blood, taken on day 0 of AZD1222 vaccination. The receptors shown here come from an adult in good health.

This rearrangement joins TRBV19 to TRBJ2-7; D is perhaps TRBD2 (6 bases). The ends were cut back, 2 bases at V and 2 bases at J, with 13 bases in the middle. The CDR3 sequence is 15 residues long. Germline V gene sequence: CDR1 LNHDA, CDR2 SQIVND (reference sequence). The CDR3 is CASSIFVGGAYEQYF. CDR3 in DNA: TGTGCCAGTAGTATATTCGTCGGAGGGGCCTACGAGCAGTACTTC.

CDR3 in amino acids: CASSVFDSGASTEAFF. In DNA, the CDR3 is TGTGCCAGCAGCGTCTTCGACAGTGGGGCCTCCACTGAAGCTTTCTTT. The chain couples TRBV9 to TRBJ1-1, with D maybe TRBD1 (5 bases). Germline V gives CDR1 SGDLS, CDR2 YYNGEE. This CDR3 has 16 residues. The V end lost 2 bases, the J end lost 4 bases, and 18 bases lay between the germline ends. Supplemented by reference TRBV9 and TRBJ1-1, the full variable domain reads DSGVTQTPKHLITATGQRVTLRCSPRSGDLSVYWYQQSLDQGLQFLIQYYNGEERAKGNILERFSAQQFPDLHSELNLSSLELGDSALYFCASSVFDSGASTEAFFGQGTRLTVV.

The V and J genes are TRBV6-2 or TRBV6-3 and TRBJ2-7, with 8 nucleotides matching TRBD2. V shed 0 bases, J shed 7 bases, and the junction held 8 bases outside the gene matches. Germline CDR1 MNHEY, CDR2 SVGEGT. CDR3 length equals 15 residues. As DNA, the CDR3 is TGTGCCAGCAGTTACTCGAGTAGCGGGACTCGGGAGCAGTACTTC. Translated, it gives CASSYSSSGTREQYF.

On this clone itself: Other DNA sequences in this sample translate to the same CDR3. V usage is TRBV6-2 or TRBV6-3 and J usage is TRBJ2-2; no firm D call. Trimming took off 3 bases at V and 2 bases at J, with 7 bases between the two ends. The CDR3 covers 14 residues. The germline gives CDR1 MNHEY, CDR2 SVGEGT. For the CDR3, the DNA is TGTGCCAGCAGTTATGGTGTTAACACCGGGGAGCTGTTTTTT. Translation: CASSYGVNTGELFF.

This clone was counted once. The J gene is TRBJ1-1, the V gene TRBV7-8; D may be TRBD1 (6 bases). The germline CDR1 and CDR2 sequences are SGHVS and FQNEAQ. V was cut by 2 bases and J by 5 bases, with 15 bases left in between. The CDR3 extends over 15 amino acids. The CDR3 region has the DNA TGTGCCAGCAGCTTAACCTCTGCCCAGGGGACTGAAGCTTTCTTT. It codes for CASSLTSAQGTEAFF.

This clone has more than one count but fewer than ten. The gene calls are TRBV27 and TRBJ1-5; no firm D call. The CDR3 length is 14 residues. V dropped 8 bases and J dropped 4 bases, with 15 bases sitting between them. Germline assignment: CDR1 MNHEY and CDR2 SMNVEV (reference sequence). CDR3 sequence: CASGDPSRNQPQHF. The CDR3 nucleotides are TGTGCCAGCGGAGACCCCTCTAGGAATCAGCCCCAGCATTTT.